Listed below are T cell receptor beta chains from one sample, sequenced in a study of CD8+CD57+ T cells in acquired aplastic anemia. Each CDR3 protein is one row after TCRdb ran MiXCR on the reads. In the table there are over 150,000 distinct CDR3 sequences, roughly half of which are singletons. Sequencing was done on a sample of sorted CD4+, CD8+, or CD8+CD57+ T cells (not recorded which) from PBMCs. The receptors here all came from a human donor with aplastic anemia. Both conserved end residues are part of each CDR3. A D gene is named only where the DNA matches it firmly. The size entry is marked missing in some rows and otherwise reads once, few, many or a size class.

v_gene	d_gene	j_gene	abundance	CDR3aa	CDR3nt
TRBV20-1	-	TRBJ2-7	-	CSARDPFTVYEQYF	TGCAGTGCTAGAGATCCCTTTACAGTGTACGAGCAGTACTTC
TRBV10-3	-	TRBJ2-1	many	CAISESGGRNEQFF	TGTGCCATCAGTGAGTCGGGGGGGCGCAATGAGCAGTTCTTC
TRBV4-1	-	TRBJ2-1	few	CASSQGGGAPEQFF	TGCGCCAGCAGCCAGGGTGGGGGGGCCCCTGAGCAGTTCTTC
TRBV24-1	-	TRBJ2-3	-	CATSPPSTDTQYF	TGTGCCACCAGTCCTCCCTCCACAGATACGCAGTATTTT
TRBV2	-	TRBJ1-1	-	CASSLSGTQAFF	TGTGCCAGCAGCCTCTCTGGGACACAAGCTTTCTTT
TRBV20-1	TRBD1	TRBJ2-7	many	CSARDTDRGSIYEQYF	TGCAGTGCTAGAGACACCGACAGGGGGAGTATCTACGAGCAGTACTTC
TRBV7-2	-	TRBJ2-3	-	CASSLGLNTQYF	TGTGCCAGCAGCTTAGGTTTGAATACGCAGTATTTT
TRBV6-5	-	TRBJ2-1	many	CASSYGPNNEQFF	TGTGCCAGCAGTTATGGCCCAAACAATGAGCAGTTCTTC
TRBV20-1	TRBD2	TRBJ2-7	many	CSAPSGYSYEQYF	TGCAGTGCCCCTAGCGGTTACTCCTACGAGCAGTACTTC
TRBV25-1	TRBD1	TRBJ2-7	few	CASSGLDRGVREQYF	TGTGCCAGCAGTGGATTGGACAGGGGAGTGAGAGAGCAGTACTTC
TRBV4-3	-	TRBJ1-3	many	CASSQDGPGGERNTIYF	TGCGCCAGCAGCCAAGATGGTCCCGGGGGCGAACGAAACACCATATATTTT
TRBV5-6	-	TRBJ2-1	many	CASSWYVDNEQFF	TGTGCCAGCAGCTGGTATGTCGACAATGAGCAGTTCTTC
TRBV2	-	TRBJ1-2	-	CASSEVNANYGYTF	TGTGCCAGCAGTGAAGTCAACGCTAACTATGGCTACACCTTC
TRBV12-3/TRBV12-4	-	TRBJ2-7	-	CASTVGGYEQYF	TGTGCCAGCACGGTGGGGGGCTACGAGCAGTACTTC
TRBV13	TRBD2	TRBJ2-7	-	CASSTWTSGATYEQYF	TGTGCCAGCAGTACATGGACTAGCGGGGCCACCTACGAGCAGTACTTC
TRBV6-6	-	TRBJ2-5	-	CASSYRTPSQYF	TGTGCCAGCAGTTACAGGACTCCCTCCCAGTACTTC
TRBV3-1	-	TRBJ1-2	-	CASSPMTANYGYTF	TGTGCCAGCAGCCCCATGACAGCGAACTATGGCTACACCTTC
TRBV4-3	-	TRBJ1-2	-	CASSQLRASYGYTF	TGCGCCAGCAGCCAACTCCGTGCAAGCTATGGCTACACCTTC
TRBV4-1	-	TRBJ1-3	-	CASSRWVGSSGNTIYF	TGCGCCAGCAGCCGCTGGGTGGGCTCCTCTGGAAACACCATATATTTT
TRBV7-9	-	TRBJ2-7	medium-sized	CASSPSYEQYF	TGTGCCAGCAGCCCCTCCTACGAGCAGTACTTC
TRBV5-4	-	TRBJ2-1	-	CASSLGRDSSYNEQFF	TGTGCCAGCAGCTTGGGCCGGGATAGCTCCTACAATGAGCAGTTCTTC
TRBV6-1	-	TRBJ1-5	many	CASSNGPGGNQPQHF	TGTGCCAGCAGCAACGGGCCAGGGGGCAATCAGCCCCAGCATTTT
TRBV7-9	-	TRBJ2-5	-	CASSRQAQETQYF	TGTGCCAGCAGTCGCCAGGCTCAAGAGACCCAGTACTTC